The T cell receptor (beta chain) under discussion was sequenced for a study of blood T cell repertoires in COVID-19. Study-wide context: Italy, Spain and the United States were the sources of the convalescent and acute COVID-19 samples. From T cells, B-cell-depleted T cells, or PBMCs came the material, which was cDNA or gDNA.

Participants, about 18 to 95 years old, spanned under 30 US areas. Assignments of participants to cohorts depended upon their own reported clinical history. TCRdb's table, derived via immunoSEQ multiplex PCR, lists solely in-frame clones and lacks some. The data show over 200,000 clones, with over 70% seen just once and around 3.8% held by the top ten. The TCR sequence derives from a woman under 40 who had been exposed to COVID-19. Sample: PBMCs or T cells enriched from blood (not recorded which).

CDR3 nucleotide sequence: TGTGCCAGCAGCCCTGATACTGGACTGAGCTCCTACAATGAGCAGTTCTTC. Translating it yields CASSPDTGLSSYNEQFF. The gene calls are TRBV9 and TRBJ2-1; D is perhaps TRBD2 (5 bases). This CDR3 has 17 residues. V gave up 4 bases and J gave up 0 bases, with 17 bases separating them. Looked up from germline, CDR1 is SGDLS and CDR2 is YYNGEE.